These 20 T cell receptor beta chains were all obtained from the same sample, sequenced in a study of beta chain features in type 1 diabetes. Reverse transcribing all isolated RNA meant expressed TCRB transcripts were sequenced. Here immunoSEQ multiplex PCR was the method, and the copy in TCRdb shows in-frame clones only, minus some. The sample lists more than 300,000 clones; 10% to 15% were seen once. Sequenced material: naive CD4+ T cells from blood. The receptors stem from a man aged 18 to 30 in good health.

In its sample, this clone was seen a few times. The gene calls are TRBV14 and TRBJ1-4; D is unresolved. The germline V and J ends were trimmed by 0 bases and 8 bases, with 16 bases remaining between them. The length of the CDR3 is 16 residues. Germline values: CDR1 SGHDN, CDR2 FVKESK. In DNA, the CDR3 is TGTGCCAGCAGCCAAGATCATCGAAATTCTAGGGAAAAACTGTTTTTT. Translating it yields CASSQDHRNSREKLFF.

The CDR3 here is CASSLAGALTDTQYF. In nucleotides, the CDR3 is TGTGCCAGCAGCCTAGCGGGGGCACTCACAGATACGCAGTATTTT. The V call is TRBV25-1, the J call TRBJ2-3; 10 bases fit TRBD2. Germline assignment: CDR1 MGHDK and CDR2 SYGVNS. V shed 6 bases, J shed 2 bases, and the junction held 5 bases outside the gene matches. The CDR3 extends over 15 amino acids.

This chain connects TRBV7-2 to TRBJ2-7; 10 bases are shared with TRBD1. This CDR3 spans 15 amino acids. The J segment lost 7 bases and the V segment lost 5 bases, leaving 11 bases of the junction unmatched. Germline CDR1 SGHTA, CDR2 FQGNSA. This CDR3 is CASSRGTGEHREQYF. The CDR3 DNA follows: TGTGCCAGCAGCAGAGGGACAGGGGAACATAGGGAGCAGTACTTC. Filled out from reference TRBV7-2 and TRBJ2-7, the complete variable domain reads GAGVSQSPSNKVTEKGKDVELRCDPISGHTALYWYRQSLGQGLEFLIYFQGNSAPDKSGLPSDRFSAERTGGSVSTLTIQRTQQEDSAVYLCASSRGTGEHREQYFGPGTRLTVT.

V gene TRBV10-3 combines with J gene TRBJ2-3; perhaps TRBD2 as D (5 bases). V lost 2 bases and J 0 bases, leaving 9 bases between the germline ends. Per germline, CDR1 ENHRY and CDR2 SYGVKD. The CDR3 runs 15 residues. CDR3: CAISEIWTSTDTQYF. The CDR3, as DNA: TGTGCCATCAGTGAGATTTGGACTAGCACAGATACGCAGTATTTT.

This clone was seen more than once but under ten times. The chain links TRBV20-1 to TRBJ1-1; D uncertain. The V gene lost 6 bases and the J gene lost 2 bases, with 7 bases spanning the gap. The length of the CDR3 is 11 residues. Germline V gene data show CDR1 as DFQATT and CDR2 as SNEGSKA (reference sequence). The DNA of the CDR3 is TGCAGTGCGCGTTTAAACACTGAAGCTTTCTTT. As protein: CSARLNTEAFF.

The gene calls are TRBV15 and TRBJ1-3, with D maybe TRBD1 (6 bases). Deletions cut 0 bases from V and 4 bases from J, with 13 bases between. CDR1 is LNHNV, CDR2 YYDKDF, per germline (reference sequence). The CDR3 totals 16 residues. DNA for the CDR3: TGTGCCACCAGCAGAGATATGGGGGCCATAGGAAACACCATATATTTT. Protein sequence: CATSRDMGAIGNTIYF.

The CDR3 DNA reads as TGTGCCAGCAGCTTTCAGTTCCGTGAGCAGTTCTTC. Encoded protein: CASSFQFREQFF. This sequence joins TRBV7-2 and TRBJ2-1; D gene uncertain. The CDR3 has 12 residues. Germline-derived CDR1 and CDR2 are SGHTA and FQGNSA. Trimming stripped 3 bases from V and 9 bases from J, with 9 bases between.

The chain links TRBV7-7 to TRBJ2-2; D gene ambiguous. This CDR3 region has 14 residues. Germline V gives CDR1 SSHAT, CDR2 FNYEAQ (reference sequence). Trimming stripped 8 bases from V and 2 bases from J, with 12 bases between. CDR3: CASQKQYNTGELFF. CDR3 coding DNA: TGTGCCAGCCAGAAACAGTATAACACCGGGGAGCTGTTTTTT. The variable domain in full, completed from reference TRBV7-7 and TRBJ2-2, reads GAGVSQSPRYKVTKRGQDVTLRCDPISSHATLYWYQQALGQGPEFLTYFNYEAQPDKSGLPSDRFSAERPEGSISTLTIQRTEQRDSAMYRCASQKQYNTGELFFGEGSRLTVL.

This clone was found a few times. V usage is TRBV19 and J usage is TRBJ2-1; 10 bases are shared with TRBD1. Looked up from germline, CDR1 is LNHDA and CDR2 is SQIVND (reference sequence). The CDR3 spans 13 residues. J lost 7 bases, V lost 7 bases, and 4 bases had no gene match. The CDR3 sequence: CASTRQGANEQFF. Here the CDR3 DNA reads TGTGCCAGTACTCGACAGGGGGCGAATGAGCAGTTCTTC.

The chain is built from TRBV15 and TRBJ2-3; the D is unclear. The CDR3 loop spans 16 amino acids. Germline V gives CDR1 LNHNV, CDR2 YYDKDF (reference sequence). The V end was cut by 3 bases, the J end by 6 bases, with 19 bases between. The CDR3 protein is CATSSGTWSPRDTQYF. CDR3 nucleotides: TGTGCCACCAGCAGCGGTACTTGGTCCCCTAGGGATACGCAGTATTTT. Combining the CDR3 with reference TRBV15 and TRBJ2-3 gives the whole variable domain DAMVIQNPRYQVTQFGKPVTLSCSQTLNHNVMYWYQQKSSQAPKLLFHYYDKDFNNEADTPDNFQSRRPNTSFCFLDIRSPGLGDTAMYLCATSSGTWSPRDTQYFGPGTRLTVL.

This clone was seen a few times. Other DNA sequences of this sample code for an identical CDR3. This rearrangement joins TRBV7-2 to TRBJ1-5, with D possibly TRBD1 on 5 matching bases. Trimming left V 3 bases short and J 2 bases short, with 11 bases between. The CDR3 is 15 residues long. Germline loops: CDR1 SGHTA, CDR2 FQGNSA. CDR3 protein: CASSLQGGGNQPQHF. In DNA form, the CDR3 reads TGTGCCAGCAGCTTGCAGGGAGGAGGCAATCAGCCCCAGCATTTT.

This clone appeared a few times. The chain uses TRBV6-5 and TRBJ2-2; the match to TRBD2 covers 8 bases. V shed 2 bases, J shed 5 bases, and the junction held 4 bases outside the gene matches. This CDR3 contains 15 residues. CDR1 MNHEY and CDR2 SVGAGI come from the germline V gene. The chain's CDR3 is CASSYGTRQTGELFF. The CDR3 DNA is TGTGCCAGCAGTTACGGGACTAGACAGACCGGGGAGCTGTTTTTT.

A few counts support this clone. CDR3 region: CASRWDTATDTQYF. CDR3 coding DNA: TGTGCCAGCAGGTGGGACACCGCCACAGATACGCAGTATTTT. The chain employs TRBV7-9 and TRBJ2-3, with D maybe TRBD1 (6 bases). Germline-derived CDR1 and CDR2 are SEHNR and FQNEAQ (reference sequence). V was clipped by 6 bases and J by 2 bases, with 12 bases between them. The CDR3 length is 14 residues.

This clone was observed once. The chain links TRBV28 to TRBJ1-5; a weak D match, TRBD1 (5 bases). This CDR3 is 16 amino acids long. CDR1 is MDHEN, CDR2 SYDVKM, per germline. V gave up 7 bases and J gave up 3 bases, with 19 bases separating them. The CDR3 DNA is TGTGCCAGCAAAGTTGGGACGGAGGGTATCAATCAGCCCCAGCATTTT. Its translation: CASKVGTEGINQPQHF.

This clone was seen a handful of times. CDR3 coding DNA: TGTGCCAGCAGGCCAGCCACAGGGGCCGGGGCCAACGTCCTGACTTTC. This codes for CASRPATGAGANVLTF. The chain carries TRBV6-6 and TRBJ2-6; 7 nucleotides line up with TRBD1. Losses at the gene ends were 6 bases for V and 4 bases for J; bases not matched to a gene: 9. The CDR3 is made up of 16 amino acids. Germline assignment: CDR1 MNHNY and CDR2 SVGAGI (reference sequence).

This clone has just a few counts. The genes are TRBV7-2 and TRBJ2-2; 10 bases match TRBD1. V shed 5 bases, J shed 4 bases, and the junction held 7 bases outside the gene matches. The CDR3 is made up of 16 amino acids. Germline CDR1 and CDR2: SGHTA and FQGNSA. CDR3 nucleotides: TGTGCCAGCAGCCGCGTCGGGACAGGGGCCACCGGGGAGCTGTTTTTT. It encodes CASSRVGTGATGELFF.

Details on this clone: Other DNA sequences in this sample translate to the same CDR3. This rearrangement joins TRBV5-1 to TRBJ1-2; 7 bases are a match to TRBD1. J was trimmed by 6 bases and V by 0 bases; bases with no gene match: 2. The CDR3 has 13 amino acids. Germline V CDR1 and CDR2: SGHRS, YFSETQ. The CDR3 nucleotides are TGCGCCAGCAGCTTGGGACAGGGTGATGGCTACACCTTC. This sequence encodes CASSLGQGDGYTF.

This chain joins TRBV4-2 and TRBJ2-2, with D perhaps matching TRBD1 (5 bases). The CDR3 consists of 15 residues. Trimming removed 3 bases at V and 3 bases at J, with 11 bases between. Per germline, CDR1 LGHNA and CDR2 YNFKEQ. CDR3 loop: CASSHVDKDTGELFF. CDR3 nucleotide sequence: TGTGCCAGCAGCCATGTGGACAAGGACACCGGGGAGCTGTTTTTT.

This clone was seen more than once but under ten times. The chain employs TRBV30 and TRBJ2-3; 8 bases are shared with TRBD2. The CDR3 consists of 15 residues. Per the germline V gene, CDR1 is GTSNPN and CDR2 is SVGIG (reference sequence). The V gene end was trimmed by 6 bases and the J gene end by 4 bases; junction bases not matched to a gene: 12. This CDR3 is CACGLNGRGADTQYF. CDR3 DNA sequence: TGTGCCTGCGGACTTAACGGGAGGGGGGCAGATACGCAGTATTTT.

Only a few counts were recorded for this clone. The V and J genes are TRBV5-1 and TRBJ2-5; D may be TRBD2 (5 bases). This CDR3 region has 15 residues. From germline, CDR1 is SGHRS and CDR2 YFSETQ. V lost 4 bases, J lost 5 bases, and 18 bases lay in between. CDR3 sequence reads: CASSAGAGGQETQYF. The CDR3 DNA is TGCGCCAGCAGCGCGGGTGCCGGTGGGCAGGAGACCCAGTACTTC.